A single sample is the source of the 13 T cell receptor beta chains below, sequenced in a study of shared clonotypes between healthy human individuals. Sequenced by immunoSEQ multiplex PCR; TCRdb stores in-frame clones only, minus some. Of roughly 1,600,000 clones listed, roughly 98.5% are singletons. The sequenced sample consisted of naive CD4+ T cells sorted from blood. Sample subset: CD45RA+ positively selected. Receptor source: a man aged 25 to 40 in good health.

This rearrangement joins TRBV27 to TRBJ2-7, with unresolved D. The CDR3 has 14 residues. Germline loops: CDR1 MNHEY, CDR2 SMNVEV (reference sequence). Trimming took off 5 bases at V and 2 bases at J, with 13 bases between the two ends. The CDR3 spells CASSPQVDTYEQYF. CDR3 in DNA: TGTGCCAGCAGTCCCCAGGTAGACACCTACGAGCAGTACTTC.

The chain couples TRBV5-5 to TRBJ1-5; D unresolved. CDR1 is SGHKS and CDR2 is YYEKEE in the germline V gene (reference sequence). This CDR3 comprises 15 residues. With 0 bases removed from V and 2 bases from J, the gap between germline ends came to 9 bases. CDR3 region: CASSLEWRGNQPQHF. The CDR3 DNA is TGTGCCAGCAGCTTGGAGTGGAGGGGCAATCAGCCCCAGCATTTT. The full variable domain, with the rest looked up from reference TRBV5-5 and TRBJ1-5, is DAGVTQSPTHLIKTRGQQVTLRCSPISGHKSVSWYQQVLGQGPQFIFQYYEKEERGRGNFPDRFSARQFPNYSSELNVNALLLGDSALYLCASSLEWRGNQPQHFGDGTRLSIL.

CDR3 DNA sequence: TGTGCCAGCATCACGGGCCAGTACCAAGAGACCCAGTACTTC. This encodes CASITGQYQETQYF. The gene calls are TRBV2 and TRBJ2-5; D unresolved. Trimming took 7 bases from V and 0 from J, leaving 12 bases between them. CDR1 is SNHLY, CDR2 FYNNEI, per germline. This CDR3 region has 14 residues.

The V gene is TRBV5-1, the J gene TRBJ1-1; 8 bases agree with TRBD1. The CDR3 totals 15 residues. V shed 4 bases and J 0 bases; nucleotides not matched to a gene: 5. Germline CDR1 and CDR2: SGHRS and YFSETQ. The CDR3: CASSGQGHMNTEAFF. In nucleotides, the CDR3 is TGCGCCAGCAGCGGACAGGGACACATGAACACTGAAGCTTTCTTT. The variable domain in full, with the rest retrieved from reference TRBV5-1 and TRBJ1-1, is KAGVTQTPRYLIKTRGQQVTLSCSPISGHRSVSWYQQTPGQGLQFLFEYFSETQRNKGNFPGRFSGRQFSNSRSEMNVSTLELGDSALYLCASSGQGHMNTEAFFGQGTRLTVV.

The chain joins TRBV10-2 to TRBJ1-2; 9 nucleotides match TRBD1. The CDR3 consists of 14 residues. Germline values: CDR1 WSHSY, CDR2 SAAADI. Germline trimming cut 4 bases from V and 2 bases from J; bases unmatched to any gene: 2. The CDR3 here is CASSGGTGNYGYTF. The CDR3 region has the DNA TGCGCCAGCAGTGGGGGGACAGGGAACTATGGCTACACCTTC.

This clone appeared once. CDR3 region: CASSLAGDEQYF. CDR3 nucleotide sequence: TGTGCCAGCAGCTTAGCGGGAGACGAGCAGTACTTC. This rearrangement joins TRBV7-9 to TRBJ2-7; tentative D call: TRBD2 (5 bases). CDR3 length equals 12 residues. Germline CDR1 is SEHNR and CDR2 is FQNEAQ (reference sequence). The V end lost 0 bases, the J end lost 5 bases, and 5 bases lay between the germline ends.

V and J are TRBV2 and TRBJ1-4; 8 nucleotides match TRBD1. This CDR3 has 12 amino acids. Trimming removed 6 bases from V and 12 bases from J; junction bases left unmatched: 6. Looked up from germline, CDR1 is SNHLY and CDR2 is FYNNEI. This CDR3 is CASRTGADELFF. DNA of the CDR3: TGTGCCAGCAGGACAGGGGCCGATGAACTGTTTTTT. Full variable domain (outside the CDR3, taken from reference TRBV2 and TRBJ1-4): EPEVTQTPSHQVTQMGQEVILRCVPISNHLYFYWYRQILGQKVEFLVSFYNNEISEKSEIFDDQFSVERPDGSNFTLKIRSTKLEDSAMYFCASRTGADELFFGSGTQLSVL.

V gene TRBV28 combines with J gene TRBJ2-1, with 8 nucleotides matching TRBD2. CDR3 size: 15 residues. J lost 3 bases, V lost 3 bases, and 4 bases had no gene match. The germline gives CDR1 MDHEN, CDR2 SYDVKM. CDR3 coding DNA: TGTGCCAGCAGTTTCACTAGCGGAGACTACAATGAGCAGTTCTTC. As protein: CASSFTSGDYNEQFF.

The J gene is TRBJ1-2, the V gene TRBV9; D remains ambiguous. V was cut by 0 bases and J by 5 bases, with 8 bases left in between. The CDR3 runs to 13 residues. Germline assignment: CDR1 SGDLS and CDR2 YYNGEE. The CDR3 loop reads CASSVEGRYGYTF. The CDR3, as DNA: TGTGCCAGCAGCGTAGAAGGGAGGTATGGCTACACCTTC.

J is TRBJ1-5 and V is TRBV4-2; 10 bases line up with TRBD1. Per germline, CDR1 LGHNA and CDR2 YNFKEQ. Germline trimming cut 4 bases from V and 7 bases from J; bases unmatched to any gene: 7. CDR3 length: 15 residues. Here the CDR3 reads CASSPRQGAGQPQHF. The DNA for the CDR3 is TGTGCCAGCAGCCCACGACAGGGGGCAGGGCAGCCCCAGCATTTT.

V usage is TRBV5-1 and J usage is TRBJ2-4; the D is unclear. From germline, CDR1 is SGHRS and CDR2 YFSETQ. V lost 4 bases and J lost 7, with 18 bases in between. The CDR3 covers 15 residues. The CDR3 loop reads CASSPLPNLGNIQYF. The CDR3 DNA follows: TGCGCCAGCAGCCCCCTCCCTAATTTGGGGAACATTCAGTACTTC.

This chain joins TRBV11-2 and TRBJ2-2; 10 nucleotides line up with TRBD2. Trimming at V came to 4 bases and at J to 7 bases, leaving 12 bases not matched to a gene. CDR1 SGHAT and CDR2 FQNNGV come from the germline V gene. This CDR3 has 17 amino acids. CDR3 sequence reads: CASSYITGGLAVGELFF. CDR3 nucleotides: TGTGCCAGCAGCTATATTACCGGTGGACTAGCGGTCGGGGAGCTGTTTTTT.

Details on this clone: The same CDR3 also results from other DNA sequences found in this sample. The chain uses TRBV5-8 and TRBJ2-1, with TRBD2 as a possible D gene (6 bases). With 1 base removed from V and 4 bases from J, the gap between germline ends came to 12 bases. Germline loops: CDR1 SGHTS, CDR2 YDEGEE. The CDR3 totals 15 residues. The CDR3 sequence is CASSLRGGTYNEQFF. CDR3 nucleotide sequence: TGTGCCAGCAGCTTGAGGGGCGGGACGTACAATGAGCAGTTCTTC.